This entry lists 19 T cell receptor beta chains sequenced from one sample in a study of T cells after posttransplantation cyclophosphamide. Libraries were prepared by immunoSEQ multiplex PCR; TCRdb keeps only in-frame clonotypes and omits some of them. Here the sample spans over 9,000 clones, roughly 96% being singletons. Sequencing input: naive CD8+ T cells sorted from PBMCs. These receptors came from a man aged 30 to 45 in good health and a related stem cell transplant donor.

The J gene is TRBJ2-1, the V gene TRBV27; 10 positions agree with TRBD1. Looked up from germline, CDR1 is MNHEY and CDR2 is SMNVEV (reference sequence). This CDR3 is built from 16 residues. V was pared by 3 bases and J by 1 base, with 3 bases of the junction left unmatched. The CDR3 here is CASSFGTGASYNEQFF. Here the CDR3 DNA reads TGTGCCAGCAGTTTTGGGACAGGGGCTTCCTACAATGAGCAGTTCTTC.

The J gene is TRBJ1-2, the V gene TRBV7-9, with 7 nucleotides matching TRBD1. With 6 bases clipped from V and 1 base from J, the junction kept 8 bases outside the gene matches. The CDR3 consists of 15 residues. Germline V gene sequence: CDR1 SEHNR, CDR2 FQNEAQ (reference sequence). In DNA, the CDR3 is TGTGCCAGCAGTCTAACAGGGGTTGTTAACTATGGCTACACCTTC. This codes for CASSLTGVVNYGYTF.

The rearrangement links TRBV7-3 to TRBJ1-1; unclear D gene. From germline, CDR1 is SGHTA and CDR2 FQGTGA. CDR3 length equals 13 residues. The V and J ends lost 2 bases and 5 bases respectively, with 9 bases between them. CDR3 protein: CASSLPGWTEAFF. The DNA of the CDR3 is TGTGCCAGCAGCTTACCGGGATGGACTGAAGCTTTCTTT.

The chain uses TRBV7-8 and TRBJ2-7; 7 positions match TRBD2. This CDR3 has 15 residues. Germline CDR1 is SGHVS and CDR2 is FQNEAQ. Trimming cost V 6 bases and J 2 bases; bases outside gene matches: 10. CDR3 sequence reads: CASSFLGGVAYEQYF. In DNA, the CDR3 is TGTGCCAGCAGTTTTTTGGGGGGGGTGGCCTACGAGCAGTACTTC.

V gene TRBV7-9 combines with J gene TRBJ2-3; TRBD1 is a possible D gene (5 bases). This CDR3 region has 15 residues. CDR1 SEHNR and CDR2 FQNEAQ come from the germline V gene (reference sequence). V was shortened by 5 bases and J by 3 bases, with 15 bases between the two germline ends. CDR3 sequence reads: CASSPPRAGTDTQYF. The CDR3, as DNA: TGTGCCAGCAGCCCCCCCCGGGCAGGGACAGATACGCAGTATTTT.

The genes are TRBV27 and TRBJ2-7, with 9 bases that match TRBD1. This CDR3 is 15 amino acids long. Germline V gene data show CDR1 as MNHEY and CDR2 as SMNVEV (reference sequence). With V trimmed by 6 bases and J by 4 bases, 10 bases remained unmatched. DNA for the CDR3: TGTGCCAGCAGCTCTTTTACAGGGGGCGGGTACGAGCAGTACTTC. This sequence encodes CASSSFTGGGYEQYF.

The V gene is TRBV11-2, the J gene TRBJ2-6; TRBD1 matches at 9 bases. The CDR3 has 19 amino acids. The germline V gene has CDR1 SGHAT and CDR2 FQNNGV. V lost 5 bases to trimming and J lost 3 bases; unmatched junction nucleotides: 14. The CDR3 DNA follows: TGTGCCAGCAGCCCTGTTGGCGGGACAGGGTTCTTTGGGGCCAACGTCCTGACTTTC. It codes for CASSPVGGTGFFGANVLTF.

The chain couples TRBV6-5 to TRBJ2-1, with TRBD1 matching 7 bases. The length of the CDR3 is 14 residues. Germline values: CDR1 MNHEY, CDR2 SVGAGI. V lost 7 bases, J lost 3 bases, and 6 bases stayed unmatched. The CDR3: CASNRQGNYNEQFF. The CDR3 nucleotides are TGTGCCAGCAACAGACAGGGAAACTACAATGAGCAGTTCTTC.

The V call is TRBV7-3, the J call TRBJ2-7; a possible D gene is TRBD1 (5 bases). CDR1 is SGHTA and CDR2 is FQGTGA in the germline V gene. V lost 1 base and J lost 4, with 11 bases in between. The CDR3 has 14 residues. CDR3 sequence: CASSLSGSGYEQYF. DNA of the CDR3: TGTGCCAGCAGCTTAAGTGGGTCAGGGTACGAGCAGTACTTC.

The chain links TRBV4-3 to TRBJ2-4, with 10 positions matching TRBD1. After removal of 4 bases from V and 3 bases from J, the junction contained 9 bases not matched to a gene. Germline V gives CDR1 LGHNA, CDR2 YSLEER. The CDR3 runs to 17 residues. This CDR3 is CASSRETGGVGKNIQYF. In DNA form, the CDR3 reads TGCGCCAGCAGCCGAGAGACAGGGGGCGTGGGCAAAAACATTCAGTACTTC.

As to this clone: One end of the junction is discordant with germline, which a read error may explain. The rearrangement uses TRBV11-2 and TRBJ2-1; the D gene is possibly TRBD1 (5 bases). The CDR3 consists of 13 residues. CDR1 SGHAT and CDR2 FQNNGV come from the germline V gene. In nucleotides, the CDR3 is TGTGCCAGCAGCTACCGAACAGGCAATGGGCAGTTCTTC. The encoded protein is CASSYRTGNGQFF.

This chain links TRBV28 with TRBJ1-3, with 8 bases that match TRBD1. The germline V gene encodes CDR1 MDHEN and CDR2 SYDVKM. Trimming removed 6 bases from V and 1 base from J; junction bases left unmatched: 5. This CDR3 has 15 amino acids. The CDR3 is CASSLDRGSGNTIYF. CDR3 DNA: TGTGCCAGCAGCCTCGACAGGGGTTCTGGAAACACCATATATTTT.

The gene calls are TRBV9 and TRBJ2-1; 7 nucleotides match TRBD2. V lost 2 bases, J lost 6 bases, and 8 bases stayed unmatched. Germline CDR1 SGDLS, CDR2 YYNGEE. The CDR3 totals 15 residues. CDR3 region: CASSVGGLGGNEQFF. For the CDR3, the DNA is TGTGCCAGCAGCGTCGGGGGGTTGGGTGGCAATGAGCAGTTCTTC.

The rearrangement joins TRBV15 to TRBJ2-5; 7 positions agree with TRBD2. The end of the DNA aligns better with TRBJ2-7, so the J call may be wrong. The CDR3 loop spans 16 amino acids. The germline gives CDR1 LNHNV, CDR2 YYDKDF (reference sequence). CDR3 sequence: CATSREGASGDYEQYF. For the CDR3, the DNA is TGTGCCACCAGCAGAGAAGGGGCTAGCGGAGACTACGAGCAGTACTTC.

The CDR3 DNA sequence: TGTGCCAGCAGTTGGACAGGGGGGGCCTATGGCTACACCTTC. It codes for CASSWTGGAYGYTF. V gene TRBV27 combines with J gene TRBJ1-2, with TRBD1 identical over 10 bases. The CDR3 covers 14 residues. The V segment lost 4 bases and the J segment 4 bases; nucleotides outside the gene matches: 3. CDR1 is MNHEY and CDR2 is SMNVEV in the germline V gene (reference sequence).

J is TRBJ2-1 and V is TRBV7-3, with 8 bases lining up with TRBD2. This CDR3 has 13 amino acids. Looked up from germline, CDR1 is SGHTA and CDR2 is FQGTGA. V shed 4 bases, J shed 6 bases, and the junction held 2 bases outside the gene matches. The CDR3 protein is CASSSGGANEQFF. As DNA, the CDR3 is TGTGCCAGCAGCTCCGGGGGGGCCAATGAGCAGTTCTTC. The variable domain in full, with the rest retrieved from reference TRBV7-3 and TRBJ2-1, is GAGVSQTPSNKVTEKGKYVELRCDPISGHTALYWYRQSLGQGPEFLIYFQGTGAADDSGLPNDRFFAVRPEGSVSTLKIQRTERGDSAVYLCASSSGGANEQFFGPGTRLTVL.

The CDR3 DNA is TGTGCCAGCTCACCCTCTCGGGGGGATAATTACGAGCAGTACTTC. Translation gives CASSPSRGDNYEQYF. This chain connects TRBV18 to TRBJ2-7; 7 bases line up with TRBD2. Germline lookup yields CDR1 KGHSH and CDR2 LQKENI. CDR3 length: 15 residues. V dropped 3 bases and J dropped 4; count of bases not matched to a gene: 9. Variable domain in full (rest from reference TRBV18 and TRBJ2-7): NAGVMQNPRHLVRRRGQEARLRCSPMKGHSHVYWYRQLPEEGLKFMVYLQKENIIDESGMPKERFSAEFPKEGPSILRIQQVVRGDSAAYFCASSPSRGDNYEQYFGPGTRLTVT.

The chain uses TRBV5-4 and TRBJ2-1; maybe TRBD1 (5 bases). The CDR3 runs 16 residues. V was shortened by 4 bases and J by 1 base, with 15 bases between the two germline ends. CDR1 is SGHNT and CDR2 is YYREEE in the germline V gene (reference sequence). DNA of the CDR3: TGTGCCAGCAGCGGCGACAGCTCTGCTTCCTACAATGAGCAGTTCTTC. This gives the protein CASSGDSSASYNEQFF.

The rearrangement links TRBV27 to TRBJ1-1; 9 bases are a match to TRBD1. J lost 1 base, V lost 6 bases, and 9 bases had no gene match. The CDR3 covers 16 residues. Germline V gene lookup returns CDR1 MNHEY and CDR2 SMNVEV (reference sequence). The CDR3 sequence: CASSPDRGLENTEAFF. The CDR3 DNA is TGTGCCAGCAGCCCGGACAGGGGATTAGAGAACACTGAAGCTTTCTTT.